This T cell receptor beta chain was obtained from a study of cytomegalovirus exposure and HLA in healthy donors. The germline CDR1 and CDR2 sequences are SQVTM and ANQGSEA. The CDR3 contains 12 residues. Trimming took off 5 bases at V and 0 bases at J, with 5 bases between the two ends. It was with 60 Vbeta and 13 Jbeta primers that the PCR ran. Assay used: immunoSEQ multiplex PCR; TCRdb lists only in-frame clones, some missing. The sample includes around 120,000 clones, approximately 72% of them seen just once. Study-wide results and caveats: Immune exposure information available was restricted to CMV serostatus.

This clone has a handful of counts. Its antigen is unknown. Sequences were obtained from PBMCs. V is TRBV29-1 and J is TRBJ1-3, with D maybe TRBD1 (5 bases). The receptor was derived from a woman between 40 and 55 years old in good health and CMV-seropositive. For the CDR3, the DNA is TGCAGCGTTCAGGGCTCTGGAAACACCATATATTTT. It is translated as CSVQGSGNTIYF.